These 8 T cell receptor beta chains came from one sample sequenced in a study of blood T cell repertoires in COVID-19 (dated by TCRdb to 2018 to 2020). Library preparation was by the immunoSEQ multiplex PCR assay. The table was pulled from immuneACCESS by TCRdb, which kept in-frame rearrangements only. Such tables lose some clones; where checked, under half of the loss comes from unresolved V genes, and the rest has no known cause. This sample lists about 180,000 clones; roughly nine tenths were detected once. The ten largest account for approximately 2% of the sample. Material for sequencing was peripheral blood. Receptors originate from a man aged 18-30 years who had recovered from COVID-19.

V gene TRBV6-5 combines with J gene TRBJ2-2; tentative D call: TRBD1 (5 bases). Germline loops: CDR1 MNHEY, CDR2 SVGAGI. Trimming took off 0 bases at V and 4 bases at J, with 9 bases between the two ends. The CDR3 loop spans 15 amino acids. The CDR3 spells CASSYSGVGTGELFF. Written as DNA, the CDR3 is TGTGCCAGCAGTTACTCAGGGGTAGGCACCGGGGAGCTGTTTTTT.

The chain recombines TRBV7-2 with TRBJ2-1, with D perhaps matching TRBD1 (6 bases). The germline CDR1 and CDR2 sequences are SGHTA and FQGNSA. The length of the CDR3 is 13 residues. Trimming took 5 bases from V and 5 from J, leaving 10 bases between them. CDR3: CASSAGTNNEQFF. In DNA, the CDR3 is TGTGCCAGCAGCGCCGGGACAAACAATGAGCAGTTCTTC.

The V gene is TRBV5-1, the J gene TRBJ2-1; D is perhaps TRBD1 (5 bases). Germline-derived CDR1 and CDR2 are SGHRS and YFSETQ. Trimming removed 5 bases from V and 0 bases from J, with 9 bases in between. The CDR3 is 14 amino acids. The CDR3 loop is CASRQGNSYNEQFF. CDR3 bases: TGCGCCAGCAGGCAGGGTAACTCCTACAATGAGCAGTTCTTC.

The genes are TRBV13 and TRBJ2-3; 7 bases are shared with TRBD2. Germline V gene data show CDR1 as PRHDT and CDR2 as FYEKMQ (reference sequence). Losses at the gene ends were 5 bases for V and 5 bases for J; bases not matched to a gene: 10. This CDR3 spans 15 amino acids. The CDR3 region has the DNA TGTGCCAGCAGCCGAGGGCGGGAGATCGAAGATACGCAGTATTTT. Translation gives CASSRGREIEDTQYF.

A few counts support this clone. The chain's CDR3 is CASSQFSDSNYGYTF. CDR3 in DNA: TGTGCCAGCAGCCAATTTTCCGACAGCAACTATGGCTACACCTTC. V and J are TRBV3-1 (or the pseudogene TRBV3-2) and TRBJ1-2; TRBD1 is a possible D gene (5 bases). Per the germline V gene, CDR1 is LGHDT and CDR2 is YNNKEL (reference sequence). V gave up 2 bases and J gave up 2 bases, with 12 bases separating them. The CDR3 sequence is 15 residues long.

The count of this clone is one. The chain links TRBV24-1 to TRBJ2-6, with a tentative D call TRBD2 (5 bases). This CDR3 comprises 16 residues. Trimming left V 4 bases short and J 0 bases short, with 9 bases between. Germline V lookup: CDR1 KGHDR, CDR2 SFDVKD. CDR3 DNA: TGTGCCACCAGTGAGGAGGTGGACTCTGGGGCCAACGTCCTGACTTTC. This codes for CATSEEVDSGANVLTF.

V usage is TRBV19 and J usage is TRBJ1-1; a possible D gene is TRBD1 (6 bases). The CDR3 contains 13 residues. Trimming removed 5 bases from V and 2 bases from J, with 9 bases in between. Germline V gene data show CDR1 as LNHDA and CDR2 as SQIVND (reference sequence). CDR3 sequence (DNA): TGTGCCAGTAGTCCAGGGGTCAACACTGAAGCTTTCTTT. This sequence encodes CASSPGVNTEAFF.

The chain combines TRBV5-6 with TRBJ2-2; 8 positions match TRBD2. CDR3 size: 15 residues. V was pared by 2 bases and J by 7 bases, with 7 bases of the junction left unmatched. Germline V gene sequence: CDR1 SGHDT, CDR2 YYEEEE. CDR3 coding DNA: TGTGCCAGCAGCTTCCAAGCGGGAGTGGTCGGGGAGCTGTTTTTT. This codes for CASSFQAGVVGELFF. Variable domain in full (rest from reference TRBV5-6 and TRBJ2-2): DAGVTQSPTHLIKTRGQQVTLRCSPKSGHDTVSWYQQALGQGPQFIFQYYEEEERQRGNFPDRFSGHQFPNYSSELNVNALLLGDSALYLCASSFQAGVVGELFFGEGSRLTVL.